One and the same sample provided the 10 T cell receptor beta chains below, sequenced in a study of T cell responses to AZD1222 COVID-19 vaccine. This table comes from immunoSEQ multiplex PCR, and its TCRdb copy is limited to in-frame clones, with some not included. The sample lists more than 95,000 clones; 85% were seen once. This specimen consisted of peripheral blood, obtained 28 days after the second AZD1222 dose. The receptors here all came from an adult who received the AZD1222 COVID-19 vaccine.

The chain links TRBV30 to TRBJ1-1, with D unresolved. CDR1 is GTSNPN and CDR2 is SVGIG in the germline V gene (reference sequence). The CDR3 runs to 15 residues. V gave up 1 base and J gave up 0 bases, with 12 bases separating them. DNA for the CDR3: TGTGCCTGGAGTGATTTGCTAGGAGTGAACACTGAAGCTTTCTTT. It codes for CAWSDLLGVNTEAFF.

This clone was recorded once. V gene TRBV5-4 combines with J gene TRBJ1-2; possible D gene TRBD1, 6 bases. V gave up 5 bases and J gave up 4 bases, with 12 bases separating them. The CDR3 length is 13 residues. CDR1 and CDR2 (germline): SGHNT, YYREEE (reference sequence). The CDR3 sequence: CASRKDSPYGYTF. CDR3 in DNA: TGTGCCAGCAGAAAGGACAGCCCCTATGGCTACACCTTC.

Only a few counts were recorded for this clone. The V and J genes are TRBV6-5 and TRBJ1-3; D is unresolved. Germline V gives CDR1 MNHEY, CDR2 SVGAGI. This CDR3 spans 15 amino acids. For the CDR3, the DNA is TGTGCTGTCAGGCATCGGGCAGACTCTGGAAACACCATATATTTT. It is translated as CAVRHRADSGNTIYF.

J is TRBJ1-5 and V is TRBV19; possibly TRBD1 for D (5 bases). The CDR3 has 13 amino acids. Germline V gene data show CDR1 as LNHDA and CDR2 as SQIVND (reference sequence). Trimming shortened V by 7 bases and J by 3 bases, and 10 bases separated the two germline ends. CDR3 bases: TGTGCCAGTAACTGGGGACCCAATCAGCCCCAGCATTTT. This translates into CASNWGPNQPQHF.

Remarks on this clone: The sample has other DNA sequences that encode this CDR3 too. V is TRBV11-3 and J is TRBJ2-7; D tentatively fits TRBD1 or TRBD2 (6 bases each). This CDR3 is built from 14 residues. V gave up 5 bases and J gave up 1 base, with 12 bases separating them. Germline V gene data show CDR1 as SGHNT and CDR2 as YENEEA. This CDR3 is CASSLGGTSYEQYF. DNA of the CDR3: TGTGCCAGCAGCCTGGGGGGCACATCCTACGAGCAGTACTTC.

The chain has TRBV12-3 or TRBV12-4 and TRBJ1-6; no firm D call. The ends were cut back, 3 bases at V and 10 bases at J, with 10 bases in the middle. The CDR3 runs 13 residues. CDR3 residues: CASSFREGSPLHF. The CDR3 coding sequence is TGTGCCAGCAGTTTTAGAGAGGGCTCACCCCTCCACTTT.

In its sample, this clone was seen a few times. This chain uses TRBV19 with TRBJ2-1, with 10 positions matching TRBD1. V was clipped by 5 bases and J by 14 bases; unmatched bases: 18. Germline loops: CDR1 LNHDA, CDR2 SQIVND (reference sequence). This CDR3 has 16 residues. The CDR3: CASSLAPGQGTRIEFF. The CDR3 nucleotides are TGTGCCAGTAGTCTAGCACCGGGACAGGGGACGAGAATCGAGTTCTTC.

The gene calls are TRBV14 and TRBJ1-1; D not certain. CDR1 is SGHDN, CDR2 FVKESK, per germline. The CDR3 runs 15 residues. The V end was cut by 0 bases, the J end by 1 base, with 9 bases between. CDR3 bases: TGTGCCAGCAGCCAAGATATGGCCAGGAACACTGAAGCTTTCTTT. Protein product: CASSQDMARNTEAFF.

The rearrangement joins TRBV30 to TRBJ1-3; D unresolved. The CDR3 covers 12 residues. Trimming pared 3 bases from V and 0 bases from J, leaving 3 bases between. Germline-derived CDR1 and CDR2 are GTSNPN and SVGIG (reference sequence). The CDR3 DNA follows: TGTGCCTGGAGGTTCTCTGGAAACACCATATATTTT. Amino acid sequence: CAWRFSGNTIYF.

The chain combines TRBV5-1 with TRBJ2-5; 10 nucleotides match TRBD1. Germline V lookup: CDR1 SGHRS, CDR2 YFSETQ. The CDR3 loop spans 15 amino acids. V lost 0 bases to trimming and J lost 2 bases; unmatched junction nucleotides: 1. The CDR3 region has the DNA TGCGCCAGCAGCTTGGGGACAGGGGGACAAGAGACCCAGTACTTC. This encodes CASSLGTGGQETQYF.